The 23 T cell receptor beta chains below come from one sample, sequenced in a study of cytomegalovirus exposure and HLA in healthy donors. Primers: 60 Vbeta forward and 13 Jbeta reverse. Sequencing was performed with immunoSEQ multiplex PCR; in TCRdb, only in-frame clones are kept and a portion is missing. Recorded for this sample: approximately 110,000 clones. Sequencing was performed on PBMCs. The receptors stem from a man in his late teens or twenties in good health and CMV-seronegative.

Here the CDR3 DNA reads TGCAGAGCCGGGACAGGGGGAACAAGCTATGGCTACACCTTC. Its translation is CRAGTGGTSYGYTF. V usage is TRBV29-1 and J usage is TRBJ1-2; TRBD1 agrees at 11 bases. CDR3 length: 14 amino acids. Germline values: CDR1 SQVTM, CDR2 ANQGSEA.

This chain connects TRBV6-1 to TRBJ1-1; no clear D. Germline values: CDR1 MNHNS, CDR2 SASEGT. Between the trimmed V and J ends, which lost 4 bases and 2 bases, there was a span of 8 bases. This CDR3 region has 13 residues. In nucleotides, the CDR3 is TGTGCCAGCAGTGCCTCGTTTAACACTGAAGCTTTCTTT. Its translation is CASSASFNTEAFF.

The chain uses TRBV5-1 and TRBJ1-5; D may be TRBD1 (5 bases). The V end lost 4 bases, the J end lost 8 bases, and 19 bases lay between the germline ends. The germline CDR1 and CDR2 sequences are SGHRS and YFSETQ. This CDR3 contains 15 residues. The CDR3 DNA follows: TGCGCCAGCAGCCGTCAAGGAAGGGGCTTGGAGCCCCAGCATTTT. The encoded protein is CASSRQGRGLEPQHF.

The genes are TRBV10-3 and TRBJ2-2; the match to TRBD1 covers 8 bases. Germline CDR1 ENHRY, CDR2 SYGVKD. The CDR3 is 14 residues long. V shed 8 bases and J 7 bases; nucleotides not matched to a gene: 9. CDR3 coding DNA: TGTGCCATCTTAAGTAGACAGGGGAACGGGGAGCTGTTTTTT. It codes for CAILSRQGNGELFF.

The genes are TRBV30 and TRBJ1-2; D is unresolved. The CDR3 is 12 residues long. Per the germline V gene, CDR1 is GTSNPN and CDR2 is SVGIG (reference sequence). The V end lost 5 bases, the J end lost 7 bases, and 14 bases lay between the germline ends. The CDR3 is CAWGSGGPGYTF. CDR3 bases: TGTGCCTGGGGGTCGGGAGGACCTGGCTACACCTTC.

The chain carries TRBV11-2 and TRBJ2-5; TRBD2 is a possible D gene (5 bases). The J call is in doubt because the DNA end fits TRBJ2-7 better. Looked up from germline, CDR1 is SGHAT and CDR2 is FQNNGV. The CDR3 covers 15 residues. CDR3 DNA sequence: TGTGCCAGCAGCCTCTTTCCGGGGAGCTCCTACGAGCAGTACTTC. The encoded protein is CASSLFPGSSYEQYF.

V usage is TRBV6-1 and J usage is TRBJ1-2; 8 bases line up with TRBD1. This CDR3 is built from 13 residues. Germline assignment: CDR1 MNHNS and CDR2 SASEGT. V dropped 10 bases and J dropped 7; count of bases not matched to a gene: 11. CDR3 sequence (DNA): TGTGCCACCCAGGGGGCGAAAGACACTGGCTACACCTTC. Translation: CATQGAKDTGYTF.

The chain joins TRBV28 to TRBJ2-5, with 9 bases matching TRBD2. The V gene end was trimmed by 6 bases and the J gene end by 5 bases; junction bases not matched to a gene: 7. Per the germline V gene, CDR1 is MDHEN and CDR2 is SYDVKM. The CDR3 totals 14 residues. CDR3 protein: CASSLRAGGETQYF. The CDR3 DNA is TGTGCCAGCAGCCTACGGGCGGGGGGGGAGACCCAGTACTTC.

The chain links TRBV11-2 to TRBJ2-3; 10 bases fit TRBD2. The CDR3 has 17 residues. J was trimmed by 3 bases and V by 6 bases; bases with no gene match: 12. In germline, CDR1 is SGHAT, CDR2 FQNNGV. CDR3 in amino acids: CASRPSGSKLKTDTQYF. The CDR3 DNA reads TGTGCCAGCAGACCTAGCGGGAGTAAGTTGAAGACAGATACGCAGTATTTT. The entire variable domain, with the rest obtained from reference TRBV11-2 and TRBJ2-3, is as follows: EAGVAQSPRYKIIEKRQSVAFWCNPISGHATLYWYQQILGQGPKLLIQFQNNGVVDDSQLPKDRFSAERLKGVDSTLKIQPAKLEDSAVYLCASRPSGSKLKTDTQYFGPGTRLTVL.

This chain links TRBV5-1 with TRBJ1-5; D gene uncertain. Germline CDR1 and CDR2: SGHRS and YFSETQ. This CDR3 spans 13 amino acids. V lost 1 base to trimming and J lost 5 bases, with 7 bases between them. CDR3 DNA: TGCGCCAGCAGCTTGTCAGAATATCAGCCCCAGCATTTT. Translation gives CASSLSEYQPQHF. Full variable domain (remainder filled in from reference TRBV5-1 and TRBJ1-5): KAGVTQTPRYLIKTRGQQVTLSCSPISGHRSVSWYQQTPGQGLQFLFEYFSETQRNKGNFPGRFSGRQFSNSRSEMNVSTLELGDSALYLCASSLSEYQPQHFGDGTRLSIL.

J is TRBJ1-1 and V is TRBV15, with TRBD1 identical over 8 bases. With 7 bases clipped from V and 4 bases from J, the junction kept 11 bases outside the gene matches. The germline CDR1 and CDR2 sequences are LNHNV and YYDKDF (reference sequence). The CDR3 spans 15 residues. Here the CDR3 reads CATTRLKTGGTEAFF. In DNA, the CDR3 is TGTGCCACCACCCGCCTAAAAACAGGGGGCACTGAAGCTTTCTTT.

The CDR3 here is CASISGSNTGELFF. CDR3 DNA sequence: TGTGCCAGCATTTCCGGGTCTAACACCGGGGAGCTGTTTTTT. This chain joins TRBV2 and TRBJ2-2, with unresolved D. Trimming stripped 7 bases from V and 2 bases from J, with 11 bases between. The length of the CDR3 is 14 residues. Per the germline V gene, CDR1 is SNHLY and CDR2 is FYNNEI.

The gene calls are TRBV28 and TRBJ1-4, with TRBD1 as a possible D gene (5 bases). Germline V gene data show CDR1 as MDHEN and CDR2 as SYDVKM. The length of the CDR3 is 14 residues. V dropped 2 bases and J dropped 7 bases, with 11 bases sitting between them. The CDR3 sequence is CASSLGGVSEKLFF. The CDR3 bases are TGTGCCAGCAGTTTAGGGGGGGTTAGTGAAAAACTGTTTTTT.

The chain carries TRBV7-3 and TRBJ1-2; a possible D gene is TRBD1 (6 bases). Germline V gene data show CDR1 as SGHTA and CDR2 as FQGTGA. CDR3 length: 14 residues. V was trimmed by 5 bases and J by 2 bases, leaving 12 bases between them. CDR3 bases: TGTGCCAGCAGCCTAGGGGGAACCAACTATGGCTACACCTTC. It translates to CASSLGGTNYGYTF. The whole variable domain, remainder taken from reference TRBV7-3 and TRBJ1-2, is GAGVSQTPSNKVTEKGKYVELRCDPISGHTALYWYRQSLGQGPEFLIYFQGTGAADDSGLPNDRFFAVRPEGSVSTLKIQRTERGDSAVYLCASSLGGTNYGYTFGSGTRLTVV.

This sequence joins TRBV5-1 and TRBJ1-2, with TRBD1 as a possible D gene (5 bases). The CDR3 runs 15 residues. CDR1 SGHRS and CDR2 YFSETQ come from the germline V gene. The ends were cut back, 4 bases at V and 9 bases at J, with 22 bases in the middle. The CDR3 DNA sequence: TGCGCCAGCAGCCCCTATGACAGCCAGCTATGGAGCTACACCTTC. Translated, it gives CASSPYDSQLWSYTF. The whole variable domain, filled in from reference TRBV5-1 and TRBJ1-2, reads KAGVTQTPRYLIKTRGQQVTLSCSPISGHRSVSWYQQTPGQGLQFLFEYFSETQRNKGNFPGRFSGRQFSNSRSEMNVSTLELGDSALYLCASSPYDSQLWSYTFGSGTRLTVV.

With regard to this clone: Germline and junction disagree at one end, which may indicate a read error. This chain uses TRBV9 with TRBJ1-2; a possible D gene is TRBD1 (5 bases). The germline CDR1 and CDR2 sequences are SGDLS and YYNGEE. The length of the CDR3 is 14 residues. The CDR3 loop reads CVSSVGADNYGYTF. The CDR3 DNA reads as TGTGTCAGCAGCGTTGGGGCAGATAACTATGGCTACACCTTC.

The chain is built from TRBV5-1 and TRBJ1-2; TRBD1 matches 10 bases. The CDR3 is made up of 15 amino acids. CDR1 SGHRS and CDR2 YFSETQ come from the germline V gene. With V trimmed by 2 bases and J by 5 bases, 6 bases remained unmatched. The CDR3 region is CASSFEGQGPYGYTF. The CDR3 DNA sequence: TGCGCCAGCAGCTTCGAGGGACAGGGGCCTTATGGCTACACCTTC.

The rearrangement joins TRBV5-6 to TRBJ1-5; no clear D. The CDR3 is 14 amino acids. V was shortened by 3 bases and J by 0 bases, with 7 bases between the two germline ends. The germline CDR1 and CDR2 sequences are SGHDT and YYEEEE. CDR3 in DNA: TGTGCCAGCAGCTCGTCCGGTAGCAATCAGCCCCAGCATTTT. Its protein product is CASSSSGSNQPQHF.

This chain connects TRBV25-1 to TRBJ2-5; unclear D gene. TRBJ2-7 explains the end of the DNA better; the J call may be wrong. Germline values: CDR1 MGHDK, CDR2 SYGVNS. This CDR3 comprises 11 residues. This CDR3 reads CASSEPPEQYF. The CDR3 nucleotides are TGTGCCAGCAGTGAACCCCCCGAGCAGTACTTC.

The chain recombines TRBV10-2 with TRBJ1-1; 10 bases align to TRBD1. The J segment lost 5 bases and the V segment lost 7 bases, leaving 4 bases of the junction unmatched. The CDR3 sequence is 13 residues long. Germline assignment: CDR1 WSHSY and CDR2 SAAADI. Here the CDR3 reads CASKPGQGTEAFF. The DNA of the CDR3 is TGCGCCAGCAAACCGGGACAGGGGACTGAAGCTTTCTTT.

The V call is TRBV6-6, the J call TRBJ2-7; 7 nucleotides line up with TRBD1. Germline CDR1 MNHNY, CDR2 SVGAGI (reference sequence). After removal of 6 bases from V and 5 bases from J, the junction contained 4 bases not matched to a gene. The CDR3 extends over 12 amino acids. The CDR3 spells CASSRDRDEQYF. CDR3 DNA: TGTGCCAGCAGCCGAGACAGGGACGAGCAGTACTTC.

This chain joins TRBV18 and TRBJ2-5; perhaps TRBD2 as D (6 bases). The CDR3 loop spans 14 amino acids. The V gene's germline CDR1 is KGHSH and CDR2 LQKENI. Trimming removed 3 bases at V and 4 bases at J, with 12 bases between. The CDR3 protein is CASSPLQEGETQYF. CDR3 sequence (DNA): TGTGCCAGCTCACCCCTGCAGGAGGGAGAGACCCAGTACTTC.

The gene calls are TRBV7-8 and TRBJ1-1; D unclear. The CDR3 length is 13 residues. CDR1 and CDR2 (germline): SGHVS, FQNEAQ. V was shortened by 6 bases and J by 4 bases, with 12 bases between the two germline ends. The CDR3 DNA follows: TGTGCCAGCAGGGAGGACTGGAGCACTGAAGCTTTCTTT. Translation: CASREDWSTEAFF.